Below are 18 T cell receptor beta chains sequenced from a single sample in a study of cytomegalovirus exposure and HLA in healthy donors. Profiled with immunoSEQ multiplex PCR; TCRdb holds only in-frame clones, not every one. The table shows over 150,000 clones, with roughly 90% occurring only once. Sequencing used PBMCs. Receptors were obtained from a woman between 18 and 29 years old in good health and CMV-seronegative.

V gene TRBV4-3 combines with J gene TRBJ2-2; 7 bases line up with TRBD1. This CDR3 contains 17 residues. Germline V gives CDR1 LGHNA, CDR2 YSLEER. J lost 5 bases, V lost 1 base, and 10 bases had no gene match. The CDR3 DNA reads as TGCGCCAGCAGCCAAGTAAAGGGGGCAGGGGAGACCGGGGAGCTGTTTTTT. It codes for CASSQVKGAGETGELFF.

The CDR3 region has the DNA TGTGCCAGCAGTCTTATTGGACAGGGCGCTGAAGCTTTCTTT. Amino acids: CASSLIGQGAEAFF. The chain uses TRBV27 and TRBJ1-1; 8 nucleotides align to TRBD1. CDR3 length: 14 residues. Germline CDR1 reads MNHEY; CDR2 reads SMNVEV (reference sequence). After removal of 5 bases from V and 6 bases from J, the junction contained 8 bases not matched to a gene.

The chain has TRBV10-3 and TRBJ1-2, with D maybe TRBD1 (5 bases). The V gene's germline CDR1 is ENHRY and CDR2 SYGVKD. The length of the CDR3 is 14 residues. V lost 2 bases, J lost 1 base, and 8 bases lay in between. CDR3 in amino acids: CAISEQGGNYGYTF. The CDR3 DNA reads TGTGCCATCAGTGAGCAGGGTGGTAACTATGGCTACACCTTC.

The chain is built from TRBV10-3 and TRBJ2-7; the match to TRBD1 covers 9 bases. The CDR3 covers 15 residues. CDR1 ENHRY and CDR2 SYGVKD come from the germline V gene. The J segment lost 3 bases and the V segment lost 2 bases, leaving 5 bases of the junction unmatched. The CDR3 region is CAISEAPGQGYEQYF. In DNA form, the CDR3 reads TGTGCCATCAGTGAGGCACCGGGACAGGGCTACGAGCAGTACTTC.

V usage is TRBV6-5 and J usage is TRBJ1-5, with a weak D call TRBD1 (5 bases). The germline CDR1 and CDR2 sequences are MNHEY and SVGAGI. Trimming cost V 6 bases and J 1 base, with 13 bases left between them. CDR3 length: 15 residues. For the CDR3, the DNA is TGTGCCAGCAGGCGGGACCCCGCCAGCAATCAGCCCCAGCATTTT. It codes for CASRRDPASNQPQHF.

This rearrangement joins TRBV7-9 to TRBJ1-1; the D is unclear. From germline, CDR1 is SEHNR and CDR2 FQNEAQ (reference sequence). This CDR3 region has 13 residues. The V and J ends lost 1 base and 3 bases respectively, with 6 bases between them. In DNA, the CDR3 is TGTGCCAGCAGCTTAGATACGGACACTGAAGCTTTCTTT. It codes for CASSLDTDTEAFF.

This sequence joins TRBV4-3 and TRBJ2-1, with D tentatively TRBD2 (6 bases). This CDR3 has 16 residues. Germline CDR1 reads LGHNA; CDR2 reads YSLEER. Deletions cut 0 bases from V and 0 bases from J, with 9 bases between. CDR3 protein: CASSQDLDYSYNEQFF. The CDR3 DNA reads as TGCGCCAGCAGCCAAGACCTGGACTACTCCTACAATGAGCAGTTCTTC.

CDR3: CASSPMGQTVLSGELFF. CDR3 coding DNA: TGTGCCAGCTCACCAATGGGACAGACGGTCTTGTCGGGGGAGCTGTTTTTT. The chain links TRBV18 to TRBJ2-2; 7 bases fit TRBD1. The CDR3 contains 17 residues. Germline V gene lookup returns CDR1 KGHSH and CDR2 LQKENI. The V gene end was trimmed by 2 bases and the J gene end by 8 bases; junction bases not matched to a gene: 14.

The J gene is TRBJ2-1, the V gene TRBV11-3; possibly TRBD2 for D (6 bases). From germline, CDR1 is SGHNT and CDR2 YENEEA. Deletions cut 1 base from V and 9 bases from J, with 16 bases between. This CDR3 is 15 amino acids long. The CDR3 here is CASSLAGRGSGEQFF. As DNA, the CDR3 is TGTGCCAGCAGCTTAGCCGGAAGGGGTAGCGGTGAGCAGTTCTTC.

The CDR3 sequence: CSVGQGRFVDGYTF. The CDR3, as DNA: TGCAGCGTCGGACAGGGAAGATTTGTGGATGGCTACACCTTC. This chain connects TRBV29-1 to TRBJ1-2; 8 nucleotides line up with TRBD1. CDR3 length: 14 residues. The V gene's germline CDR1 is SQVTM and CDR2 ANQGSEA. J gave up 6 bases and V 6 bases, and 12 bases lay outside the gene matches.

The V call is TRBV13, the J call TRBJ1-1; 7 positions agree with TRBD1. The trim removed 5 bases at V and 6 bases at J, leaving 6 bases unmatched. The CDR3 loop spans 13 amino acids. Germline lookup yields CDR1 PRHDT and CDR2 FYEKMQ (reference sequence). CDR3 amino acids: CASSRRDRAEAFF. For the CDR3, the DNA is TGTGCCAGCAGCCGACGGGACAGAGCTGAAGCTTTCTTT. Variable domain in full (rest from reference TRBV13 and TRBJ1-1): AAGVIQSPRHLIKEKRETATLKCYPIPRHDTVYWYQQGPGQDPQFLISFYEKMQSDKGSIPDRFSAQQFSDYHSELNMSSLELGDSALYFCASSRRDRAEAFFGQGTRLTVV.

CDR3 protein: CASSQEAGYGYTF. CDR3 nucleotides: TGTGCCAGCAGCCAAGAAGCGGGCTATGGCTACACCTTC. The chain couples TRBV4-2 to TRBJ1-2; D ambiguous. The CDR3 length is 13 residues. CDR1 is LGHNA and CDR2 is YNFKEQ in the germline V gene. The V end lost 0 bases, the J end lost 4 bases, and 6 bases lay between the germline ends.

This clone showed up just once. The V gene is TRBV19, the J gene TRBJ2-5, with D perhaps TRBD1 (6 bases). Germline V lookup: CDR1 LNHDA, CDR2 SQIVND (reference sequence). The CDR3 consists of 16 residues. The V and J ends lost 4 bases and 1 base respectively, with 16 bases between them. CDR3 sequence (DNA): TGTGCCAGTAGTACTATCACCACAGGGAGCCAAGAGACCCAGTACTTC. Protein: CASSTITTGSQETQYF.

The chain carries TRBV29-1 and TRBJ2-5, with D possibly being TRBD1 (6 bases). In germline, CDR1 is SQVTM, CDR2 ANQGSEA. V was trimmed by 8 bases and J by 5 bases, leaving 12 bases between them. There are 11 residues in the CDR3. CDR3 in amino acids: CSLGGEETQYF. The CDR3 DNA sequence: TGCAGCTTAGGGGGAGAGGAGACCCAGTACTTC. Based on the CDR3 plus reference TRBV29-1 and TRBJ2-5, the full variable domain is SAVISQKPSRDICQRGTSLTIQCQVDSQVTMMFWYRQQPGQSLTLIATANQGSEATYESGFVIDKFPISRPNLTFSTLTVSNMSPEDSSIYLCSLGGEETQYFGPGTRLLVL.

The J gene is TRBJ1-3, the V gene TRBV12-5; D gene ambiguous. The CDR3 runs 15 residues. The V end was cut by 4 bases, the J end by 0 bases, with 10 bases between. Germline lookup yields CDR1 LGHNT and CDR2 FRNRAP. The CDR3 DNA sequence: TGTGCTAGTGGTTCCCGAGGCCGCTCTGGAAACACCATATATTTT. It translates to CASGSRGRSGNTIYF.

This chain links TRBV6-5 with TRBJ1-1; the match to TRBD1 covers 8 bases. The CDR3 spans 14 residues. After removal of 6 bases from V and 4 bases from J, the junction contained 7 bases not matched to a gene. Germline loops: CDR1 MNHEY, CDR2 SVGAGI. This chain's CDR3 is CASSLTGGGTEAFF. As DNA, the CDR3 is TGTGCCAGCAGCCTAACAGGGGGTGGCACTGAAGCTTTCTTT.

This chain joins TRBV27 and TRBJ1-1; D unclear. V was trimmed by 11 bases and J by 5 bases, leaving 18 bases between them. From germline, CDR1 is MNHEY and CDR2 SMNVEV (reference sequence). The CDR3 has 13 residues. The CDR3 loop is CAYVPGSGTEAFF. For the CDR3, the DNA is TGTGCCTACGTTCCAGGCTCGGGGACTGAAGCTTTCTTT.

This rearrangement joins TRBV30 to TRBJ1-2; 7 bases map to TRBD1. V dropped 2 bases and J dropped 2; count of bases not matched to a gene: 8. This CDR3 comprises 15 residues. The germline V gene has CDR1 GTSNPN and CDR2 SVGIG (reference sequence). The CDR3 bases are TGTGCCTGGAGTTCGACAGGGTTAACCAACTATGGCTACACCTTC. This gives the protein CAWSSTGLTNYGYTF. Complete variable domain (other parts from reference TRBV30 and TRBJ1-2): SQTIHQWPATLVQPVGSPLSLECTVEGTSNPNLYWYRQAAGRGLQLLFYSVGIGQISSEVPQNLSASRPQDRQFILSSKKLLLSDSGFYLCAWSSTGLTNYGYTFGSGTRLTVV.